This T cell receptor beta chain derives from a study of early T cells in non-severe SARS-CoV-2 infection. In its sample, this clonotype was seen many times. After removal of 1 base from V and 2 bases from J, the junction contained 11 bases not matched to a gene. The CDR3 extends over 16 amino acids. Germline CDR1 reads DFQATT; CDR2 reads SNEGSKA (reference sequence). TCRdb itself ran the 5' RACE reads through MiXCR, one entry per CDR3 protein. This sample carries 26,000 or so distinct CDR3 sequences, 5% to 6.5% of them seen once, and the ten largest clones take 3% to 5%. This receptor was obtained from an adult who was a healthcare worker with PCR-confirmed SARS-CoV-2 infection or an uninfected control (not recorded which). The gene calls are TRBV20-1 and TRBJ2-7; the match to TRBD1 covers 7 bases. The sequenced sample was whole blood. CDR3 coding DNA: TGCAGTGCTAGAGGCACACGTGACAGGGCACCCTACGAGCAGTACTTC. Translating gives CSARGTRDRAPYEQYF.